The 12 T cell receptor beta chains listed next were all sequenced from one sample in a study of blood T cell repertoires in COVID-19. Sequencing was performed with immunoSEQ multiplex PCR; in TCRdb, only in-frame clones are kept and a portion is missing. The sample records 100,000 to 150,000 clones, about 81% being singletons. The sequencing input was PBMCs or T cells enriched from blood (not recorded which). The origin of the receptors is a man aged 35-49 years with acute COVID-19.

The J gene is TRBJ2-7, the V gene TRBV18; 10 nucleotides align to TRBD2. Germline CDR1 reads KGHSH; CDR2 reads LQKENI. The CDR3 loop spans 15 amino acids. Unmatched junction bases numbered 5, after V lost 2 bases and J lost 4 bases. The CDR3 DNA sequence: TGTGCCAGCTCACCAGCTAGCGGGAGCGAGTACGAGCAGTACTTC. This gives the protein CASSPASGSEYEQYF.

The chain combines TRBV6-2 or TRBV6-3 with TRBJ1-2; 7 bases are a match to TRBD1. The ends lost 4 bases at V and 8 bases at J; junction bases unmatched: 7. Per germline, CDR1 MNHEY and CDR2 SVGEGT. The CDR3 spans 13 residues. CDR3: CASSSLTGSGYTF. Written as DNA, the CDR3 is TGTGCCAGCAGTTCCCTGACAGGGTCCGGCTACACCTTC.

The rearrangement links TRBV19 to TRBJ2-1, with TRBD2 identical over 12 bases. This CDR3 is 13 amino acids long. CDR1 is LNHDA and CDR2 is SQIVND in the germline V gene (reference sequence). With V trimmed by 11 bases and J by 9 bases, 8 bases remained unmatched. The CDR3 spells CAAASGGAGEQFF. In DNA form, the CDR3 reads TGTGCCGCGGCTAGCGGGGGGGCGGGTGAGCAGTTCTTC.

The chain carries TRBV7-2 and TRBJ2-3; maybe TRBD2 (7 bases). Trimming shortened V by 4 bases and J by 0 bases, and 14 bases separated the two germline ends. The CDR3 covers 16 residues. CDR1 is SGHTA, CDR2 FQGNSA, per germline. The CDR3 sequence: CASSSYGGQSTDTQYF. The CDR3 DNA sequence: TGTGCCAGCAGCTCGTACGGGGGGCAGAGCACAGATACGCAGTATTTT.

The CDR3 protein is CASSTIFIGQDYGYTF. The CDR3 coding sequence is TGTGCCAGTAGTACCATCTTCATCGGACAGGACTATGGCTACACCTTC. V gene TRBV19 combines with J gene TRBJ1-2; 7 nucleotides line up with TRBD1. The germline V gene has CDR1 LNHDA and CDR2 SQIVND (reference sequence). Losses at the gene ends were 4 bases for V and 3 bases for J; bases not matched to a gene: 11. There are 16 residues in the CDR3.

The V gene is TRBV3-1 (or the pseudogene TRBV3-2), the J gene TRBJ1-1; D is unresolved. This CDR3 has 16 amino acids. V lost 2 bases to trimming and J lost 1 base, with 14 bases between them. The germline V gene encodes CDR1 LGHDT and CDR2 YNNKEL (reference sequence). The CDR3 nucleotides are TGTGCCAGCAGCCAAACCCCCCTGACGGGGAACACTGAAGCTTTCTTT. Translating it yields CASSQTPLTGNTEAFF.

The rearrangement uses TRBV5-1 and TRBJ1-6; D not resolved. Germline V gene lookup returns CDR1 SGHRS and CDR2 YFSETQ. The CDR3 totals 14 residues. V was pared by 1 base and J by 8 bases, with 10 bases between. This CDR3 is CASSLQVSDSPLHF. The CDR3, as DNA: TGCGCCAGCAGCTTGCAGGTTTCGGATTCACCCCTCCACTTT.

About this clone: This same CDR3 is encoded by further DNA sequences in the sample. The chain carries TRBV7-9 and TRBJ2-7; D not resolved. CDR1 and CDR2 (germline): SEHNR, FQNEAQ (reference sequence). V lost 2 bases to trimming and J lost 4 bases, with 6 bases between them. The CDR3 has 12 residues. The CDR3 DNA reads TGTGCCAGCAGCTTATCTGTGTACGAGCAGTACTTC. Translated, it gives CASSLSVYEQYF.

J is TRBJ2-7 and V is TRBV25-1, with D possibly being TRBD2 (7 bases). V dropped 4 bases and J dropped 2 bases, with 15 bases sitting between them. CDR3 length equals 15 residues. Germline V lookup: CDR1 MGHDK, CDR2 SYGVNS. CDR3 DNA sequence: TGTGCCAGCAGTGGGGGGGGCGGGAGCACCTACGAGCAGTACTTC. The encoded protein is CASSGGGGSTYEQYF.

In nucleotides, the CDR3 is TGTGCCAGCAGTTTATACTTGGGGCCATCCTACGAGCAGTACTTC. This codes for CASSLYLGPSYEQYF. V usage is TRBV28 and J usage is TRBJ2-7, with D perhaps TRBD1 (5 bases). The CDR3 loop spans 15 amino acids. The V end lost 1 base, the J end lost 1 base, and 11 bases lay between the germline ends. The germline V gene encodes CDR1 MDHEN and CDR2 SYDVKM.

Regarding this clone: Germline and junction disagree at one end, which may indicate a read error. The genes are TRBV29-1 and TRBJ1-2; tentatively, D is TRBD1 (6 bases). The germline V gene encodes CDR1 SQVTM and CDR2 ANQGSEA. CDR3 length: 12 amino acids. The CDR3 DNA reads TGCAGCGTTGTAGGAGCAGGGGAACCCCCTTCCTTC. Translating gives CSVVGAGEPPSF.

The rearrangement joins TRBV6-1 to TRBJ1-4; D ambiguous. V was shortened by 3 bases and J by 7 bases, with 9 bases between the two germline ends. Germline V gene data show CDR1 as MNHNS and CDR2 as SASEGT. The CDR3 is 13 residues long. CDR3 sequence reads: CASSEQVVEKLFF. The CDR3 region has the DNA TGTGCCAGCAGTGAGCAGGTGGTTGAAAAACTGTTTTTT.